This T cell receptor (beta chain) was recorded in a study of blood T cell repertoires in COVID-19. Turning to the study itself: Collection of acute and convalescent COVID-19 samples took place in the United States, Italy and Spain. T cells, B-cell-depleted T cells, or PBMCs provided the cDNA or gDNA that served as material.

Germline CDR1 and CDR2: PRHDT and FYEKMQ (reference sequence). The CDR3 has 15 amino acids. J gave up 3 bases and V 0 bases, and 4 bases lay outside the gene matches. The table came from immunoSEQ multiplex PCR; TCRdb's copy has only in-frame clones and leaves some out. In the table there are roughly 88,000 clones, about 89% of which are singletons. The sequencing input was peripheral blood. The sequence came from a woman aged 45-65 years in a cohort sampled during active COVID-19. The chain couples TRBV13 to TRBJ2-7, with 8 bases identical to TRBD1. The CDR3 loop is CASSLGGQGYYEQYF. The CDR3 nucleotides read TGTGCCAGCAGCTTAGGCGGACAGGGATACTACGAGCAGTACTTC. The entire variable domain, with the rest obtained from reference TRBV13 and TRBJ2-7, is as follows: AAGVIQSPRHLIKEKRETATLKCYPIPRHDTVYWYQQGPGQDPQFLISFYEKMQSDKGSIPDRFSAQQFSDYHSELNMSSLELGDSALYFCASSLGGQGYYEQYFGPGTRLTVT.